This T cell receptor beta chain appears in the sequencing data of a study of T cells in Graves' hyperthyroidism and ophthalmopathy. About the study: The authors collected peripheral blood at initial diagnosis, before any treatment.

TCR beta CDR3 regions were amplified from RNA. An initial round of RT-PCR targeting the TCR CDR3 relied on the HTBI primer set. TCRdb re-called the multiplex PCR reads with MiXCR, one entry per CDR3 protein. The table shows about 740,000 distinct CDR3 sequences, with 11% to 15% occurring only once. Germline values: CDR1 SQVTM, CDR2 ANQGSEA. This CDR3 comprises 15 residues. The V end lost 6 bases, the J end lost 3 bases, and 20 bases lay between the germline ends. Hyperthyroidism had been newly diagnosed in patients aged 18 to 65, and its duration was under 2 months. Reasons for excluding patients were uncontrolled infection, other autoimmune disease, pregnancy or lactation.

The sequence derives from a young woman with Graves' hyperthyroidism. V is TRBV29-1 and J is TRBJ1-1; no definite D call. The sample comprised blood. The CDR3 sequence is CSVVDLQDLYTEAFF. In DNA form, the CDR3 reads TGCAGCGTGGTAGATCTTCAGGACCTATACACTGAAGCTTTCTTT.